This T cell receptor (beta chain) was sequenced in a study of blood T cells in healthy people across ages. In the study overall: About one barcoded beta molecule was captured per two T cells (by template switching).

Trimming cost V 4 bases and J 5 bases; bases outside gene matches: 9. Germline V gives CDR1 LNHDA, CDR2 SQIVND (reference sequence). The CDR3 has 15 residues. The use of a sample-barcoded 5' primer and a J-beta primer mix characterized a second PCR of roughly 7 to 11 cycles. Each CDR3 protein gets one entry after TCRdb re-called the 5' RACE reads with MiXCR. The table has hundreds of thousands of distinct CDR3 sequences, around 26% seen once. The study drew donors from healthy Caucasian individuals in Russia aged roughly 6 to 90. This clonotype originated in a woman of 80 years or more in good health. The chain joins TRBV19 to TRBJ2-5; 8 positions match TRBD1. The specimen sequenced was blood. The CDR3: CASSSRGRLKETQYF. The CDR3, as DNA: TGTGCCAGTAGTAGCAGGGGGCGATTAAAGGAGACCCAGTACTTC.